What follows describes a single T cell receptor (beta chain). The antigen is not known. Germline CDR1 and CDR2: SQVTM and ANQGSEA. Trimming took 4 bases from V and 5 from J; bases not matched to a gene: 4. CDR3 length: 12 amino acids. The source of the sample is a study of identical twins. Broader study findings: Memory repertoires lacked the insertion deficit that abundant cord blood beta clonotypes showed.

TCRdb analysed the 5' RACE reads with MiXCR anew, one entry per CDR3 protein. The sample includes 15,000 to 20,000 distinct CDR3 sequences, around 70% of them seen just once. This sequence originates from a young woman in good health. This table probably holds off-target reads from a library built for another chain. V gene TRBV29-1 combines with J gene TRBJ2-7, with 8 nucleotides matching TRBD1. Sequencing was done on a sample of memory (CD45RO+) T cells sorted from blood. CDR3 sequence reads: CSVGRTGHEQYF. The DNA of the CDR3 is TGCAGCGTTGGGCGGACAGGGCACGAGCAGTACTTC.